The 23 T cell receptor beta chains in this list originate from one sample, sequenced in a study of T cell repertoires in cytomegalovirus infection. Each CDR3 protein gets one entry after TCRdb re-called the reads with MiXCR. The sample lists 80,000 to 95,000 distinct CDR3 sequences, roughly 29% seen once, with about 65% in the top ten. Their specific antigens are unknown. Sequencing used CD8+ T cells from cultured PBMCs, obtained from culture after CMV antigen stimulation. The receptor source for this set is a human donor in good health (CMV status not recorded). Some clones in this sample may be carry-over from other donors' samples.

The rearrangement uses TRBV20-1 and TRBJ2-7; 8 bases are shared with TRBD2. The ends lost 3 bases at V and 6 bases at J; junction bases unmatched: 4. Germline loops: CDR1 DFQATT, CDR2 SNEGSKA (reference sequence). This CDR3 contains 12 residues. In DNA, the CDR3 is TGCAGTGCTAGCGGGGGGGAATTCGAGCAGTACTTC. It encodes CSASGGEFEQYF.

The sample holds a few counts of this clonotype. V and J are TRBV27 and TRBJ1-2; D unclear. The V end lost 3 bases, the J end lost 4 bases, and 9 bases lay between the germline ends. Germline V gives CDR1 MNHEY, CDR2 SMNVEV (reference sequence). The CDR3 extends over 13 amino acids. The CDR3 is CASSFGESYGYTF. CDR3 sequence (DNA): TGTGCCAGCAGTTTTGGGGAGAGCTATGGCTACACCTTC.

CDR3 sequence reads: CASSAGTGSYSNQPQHF. In DNA, the CDR3 is TGTGCCAGTAGTGCGGGGACAGGAAGTTATAGCAATCAGCCCCAGCATTTT. The rearrangement joins TRBV19 to TRBJ1-5, with TRBD1 matching over 8 bases. Germline V gives CDR1 LNHDA, CDR2 SQIVND (reference sequence). The V and J ends lost 5 bases and 0 bases, in that order; junction bases with no gene match: 9. The CDR3 loop spans 17 amino acids.

The chain recombines TRBV4-1 with TRBJ2-7, with a weak D call TRBD1 (6 bases). The CDR3 length is 15 residues. V dropped 1 base and J dropped 0 bases, with 10 bases sitting between them. Germline V gives CDR1 MGHRA, CDR2 YSYEKL. The CDR3 protein is CASSQATTGSYEQYF. The CDR3 DNA follows: TGCGCCAGCAGCCAAGCGACGACAGGCTCCTACGAGCAGTACTTC.

This clonotype came up a few times. J is TRBJ2-1 and V is TRBV7-2, with D possibly being TRBD1 (7 bases). The CDR3 is made up of 13 amino acids. V was shortened by 6 bases and J by 6 bases, with 12 bases between the two germline ends. From germline, CDR1 is SGHTA and CDR2 FQGNSA. Written as DNA, the CDR3 is TGTGCCAGCAGACGACAGGGAGGCAATGAGCAGTTCTTC. Encoded protein: CASRRQGGNEQFF.

This clonotype was picked up many times. V gene TRBV12-3 or TRBV12-4 combines with J gene TRBJ1-5, with a tentative D call TRBD1 (5 bases). This CDR3 contains 15 residues. With 6 bases removed from V and 3 bases from J, the gap between germline ends came to 15 bases. The CDR3 loop is CASSQLTGYNQPQHF. As DNA, the CDR3 is TGTGCCAGCAGCCAGCTCACAGGATACAATCAGCCCCAGCATTTT.

This rearrangement joins TRBV19 to TRBJ2-1; the D gene is possibly TRBD1 (5 bases). Trimming shortened V by 5 bases and J by 8 bases, and 25 bases separated the two germline ends. The CDR3 sequence is 17 residues long. Germline CDR1 is LNHDA and CDR2 is SQIVND (reference sequence). The CDR3 region is CASSEVLRQGRYDEQFF. DNA for the CDR3: TGTGCCAGTAGTGAAGTTCTTCGTCAGGGTAGGTACGATGAGCAGTTCTTC.

This clonotype has just one count. CDR3 protein: CASSLEGNGAGDQPQHF. The CDR3, as DNA: TGTGCCAGCAGCTTAGAGGGAAACGGGGCAGGGGATCAGCCCCAGCATTTT. The chain carries TRBV13 and TRBJ1-5, with D maybe TRBD1 (6 bases). Germline V gene data show CDR1 as PRHDT and CDR2 as FYEKMQ (reference sequence). The CDR3 sequence is 17 residues long. Trimming removed 1 base at V and 5 bases at J, with 18 bases between. Variable domain in full (rest from reference TRBV13 and TRBJ1-5): AAGVIQSPRHLIKEKRETATLKCYPIPRHDTVYWYQQGPGQDPQFLISFYEKMQSDKGSIPDRFSAQQFSDYHSELNMSSLELGDSALYFCASSLEGNGAGDQPQHFGDGTRLSIL.

V and J are TRBV28 and TRBJ2-7; D uncertain. The CDR3 covers 14 residues. Trimming removed 2 bases at V and 3 bases at J, with 11 bases between. Germline CDR1 reads MDHEN; CDR2 reads SYDVKM. CDR3 region: CASSLEGYVYEQYF. The CDR3 DNA follows: TGTGCCAGCAGTTTAGAAGGGTACGTCTACGAGCAGTACTTC.

V and J are TRBV20-1 and TRBJ1-4; TRBD1 might be the D (5 bases). The V and J ends lost 0 bases and 8 bases respectively, with 16 bases between them. The CDR3 spans 15 residues. Germline loops: CDR1 DFQATT, CDR2 SNEGSKA (reference sequence). Here the CDR3 DNA reads TGCAGTGCTAGAGAGTCTACAGGAGTTCGAGAAAAACTGTTTTTT. This translates into CSARESTGVREKLFF.

This clonotype was observed a handful of times. The chain employs TRBV11-2 and TRBJ2-3; 9 bases map to TRBD2. There are 15 residues in the CDR3. CDR1 and CDR2 from the germline V gene are SGHAT and FQNNGV. Trimming took 5 bases from V and 5 from J; bases not matched to a gene: 8. CDR3 sequence reads: CASSPMSGGLDTQYF. In DNA form, the CDR3 reads TGTGCCAGCAGCCCAATGAGCGGGGGGTTAGATACGCAGTATTTT.

The CDR3 nucleotides read TGCGCCAGCAGCTTGGCCGGCACGAACTATGGCTACACCTTC. Amino acid sequence: CASSLAGTNYGYTF. The rearrangement links TRBV5-1 to TRBJ1-2; D ambiguous. CDR3 length: 14 residues. Trimming cost V 0 bases and J 2 bases, with 8 bases left between them. Germline V gives CDR1 SGHRS, CDR2 YFSETQ.

Notes on this clonotype: Mismatch with germline at one junction end may stem from a read error. This chain connects TRBV7-8 to TRBJ2-1; 9 positions match TRBD1. CDR3 length: 14 amino acids. Looked up from germline, CDR1 is SGHVS and CDR2 is FQNEAQ. The CDR3 here is CASSFRDRVHEQCF. CDR3 in DNA: TGTGCCAGCAGCTTCCGGGACAGGGTGCATGAGCAGTGCTTC.

V and J are TRBV6-5 and TRBJ1-2; tentatively, D is TRBD1 (6 bases). V was trimmed by 5 bases and J by 1 base, leaving 14 bases between them. From germline, CDR1 is MNHEY and CDR2 SVGAGI. The CDR3 length is 15 residues. This CDR3 reads CASSPGHSSNYGYTF. The CDR3 DNA reads TGTGCCAGCAGTCCGGGACACTCAAGTAACTATGGCTACACCTTC.

There are a few counts of this clonotype. V usage is TRBV19 and J usage is TRBJ1-1, with D perhaps matching TRBD1 (6 bases). The V gene's germline CDR1 is LNHDA and CDR2 SQIVND (reference sequence). The CDR3 runs 15 residues. V was shortened by 1 base and J by 3 bases, with 12 bases between the two germline ends. In nucleotides, the CDR3 is TGTGCCAGTAGTATAGGCCCGGGGGCTGACACTGAAGCTTTCTTT. Translated, it gives CASSIGPGADTEAFF.

This clonotype was detected ten times or more. The chain recombines TRBV6-2 or TRBV6-3 with TRBJ2-5, with 7 nucleotides matching TRBD1. Germline V gene lookup returns CDR1 MNHEY and CDR2 SVGEGT. Trimming took 3 bases from V and 0 from J; bases not matched to a gene: 7. This CDR3 has 16 amino acids. The CDR3 DNA reads TGTGCCAGCAGTTATCCCTCCGACAGGGACCAAGAGACCCAGTACTTC. Translation gives CASSYPSDRDQETQYF.

This clonotype was detected ten times or more. This chain connects TRBV7-7 to TRBJ2-5; maybe TRBD1 (5 bases). V shed 6 bases and J shed 4 bases, with 12 bases lying between them. The germline CDR1 and CDR2 sequences are SSHAT and FNYEAQ (reference sequence). This CDR3 is 13 amino acids long. The chain's CDR3 is CASRPDSPETQYF. CDR3 DNA: TGTGCCAGCAGGCCTGACAGCCCAGAGACCCAGTACTTC.

V gene TRBV6-5 combines with J gene TRBJ2-1; D is possibly TRBD1 (6 bases). This CDR3 has 13 amino acids. Per the germline V gene, CDR1 is MNHEY and CDR2 is SVGAGI. V shed 6 bases and J shed 8 bases, with 14 bases lying between them. In nucleotides, the CDR3 is TGTGCCAGCAGGGGACATACGCCTGATGAGCAGTTCTTC. Its protein product is CASRGHTPDEQFF.

This clonotype occurred once. J is TRBJ1-4 and V is TRBV12-3 or TRBV12-4; D is undetermined. The CDR3 is made up of 15 amino acids. Deletions cut 3 bases from V and 6 bases from J, with 14 bases between. The CDR3, as DNA: TGTGCCAGCAGTTTCCCCCCCGGCGTGGATGAAAAACTGTTTTTT. This translates into CASSFPPGVDEKLFF.

V and J are TRBV7-9 and TRBJ1-4, with D unclear. This CDR3 region has 12 residues. Germline loops: CDR1 SEHNR, CDR2 FQNEAQ (reference sequence). V lost 5 bases and J lost 7, with 8 bases in between. This chain's CDR3 is CASSLPTEKLFF. CDR3 nucleotide sequence: TGTGCCAGCAGCCTTCCAACTGAAAAACTGTTTTTT.

The table lists this clonotype with many counts. The CDR3 DNA reads TGTGCCAGCAGCCCGGGACAGGGTTACAATGAGCAGTTCTTC. Translating it yields CASSPGQGYNEQFF. The chain links TRBV7-9 to TRBJ2-1; 9 nucleotides match TRBD1. V lost 5 bases, J lost 4 bases, and 3 bases stayed unmatched. Germline loops: CDR1 SEHNR, CDR2 FQNEAQ (reference sequence). The CDR3 spans 14 residues.

This clonotype was seen a few times. The rearrangement links TRBV7-6 to TRBJ2-7; D is undetermined. This CDR3 region has 12 residues. Germline V CDR1 and CDR2: SGHVS, FNYEAQ. V lost 1 base, J lost 5 bases, and 6 bases lay in between. The CDR3 reads CASSLDSNEQYF. As DNA, the CDR3 is TGTGCCAGCAGCTTAGATTCAAACGAGCAGTACTTC.

This clonotype has a handful of counts. The rearrangement uses TRBV12-3 or TRBV12-4 and TRBJ2-1; no reliable D call. This CDR3 is 14 amino acids long. Trimming removed 2 bases from V and 7 bases from J, with 12 bases in between. As DNA, the CDR3 is TGTGCCAGCAGTTTACTGGGGTATCCGAATGAGCAGTTCTTC. Amino acid sequence: CASSLLGYPNEQFF.